The 25 T cell receptor beta chains in this list originate from one sample, sequenced in a study of cytomegalovirus exposure and HLA in healthy donors. Both 60 Vbeta primers and 13 Jbeta primers went into the PCR. Produced via immunoSEQ multiplex PCR; TCRdb's table is partial and in-frame only. The repertoire consists of 200,000 or so clones, with 75% to 90% occurring once and the leading ten covering less than 0.85%. Source material: PBMCs. The receptor source for this set is a woman between 18 and 29 years old in good health and CMV-seronegative.

The gene calls are TRBV4-2 and TRBJ2-3; D is unresolved. Per the germline V gene, CDR1 is LGHNA and CDR2 is YNFKEQ. Trimming stripped 2 bases from V and 0 bases from J, with 6 bases between. The CDR3 has 14 amino acids. CDR3 sequence (DNA): TGTGCCAGCAGCCAACTAGATAGCACAGATACGCAGTATTTT. Amino acid sequence: CASSQLDSTDTQYF.

The rearrangement joins TRBV18 to TRBJ2-3, with TRBD1 identical over 7 bases. In germline, CDR1 is KGHSH, CDR2 LQKENI. V was clipped by 6 bases and J by 4 bases; unmatched bases: 7. The CDR3 extends over 14 amino acids. CDR3 protein: CASSLRQGADTQYF. CDR3 nucleotides: TGTGCCAGCTCCCTTAGACAGGGCGCAGATACGCAGTATTTT. Full variable domain (rest looked up from reference TRBV18 and TRBJ2-3): NAGVMQNPRHLVRRRGQEARLRCSPMKGHSHVYWYRQLPEEGLKFMVYLQKENIIDESGMPKERFSAEFPKEGPSILRIQQVVRGDSAAYFCASSLRQGADTQYFGPGTRLTVL.

The chain combines TRBV6-1 with TRBJ1-5; D uncertain. Germline CDR1 MNHNS, CDR2 SASEGT. The V and J ends lost 7 bases and 11 bases respectively, with 12 bases between them. The CDR3 consists of 11 residues. CDR3 nucleotide sequence: TGTGCCAGCACTAACGGGGATACCCAGCATTTT. Translation: CASTNGDTQHF.

The V call is TRBV6-6, the J call TRBJ1-5; 9 positions match TRBD1. This CDR3 contains 16 residues. The ends lost 7 bases at V and 9 bases at J; junction bases unmatched: 16. Germline CDR1 reads MNHNY; CDR2 reads SVGAGI (reference sequence). The CDR3 sequence is CASTLSRWDRERPQHF. In DNA, the CDR3 is TGTGCCAGCACCCTTTCCCGTTGGGACAGGGAACGGCCCCAGCATTTT.

The rearrangement uses TRBV29-1 and TRBJ2-1, with TRBD1 matching over 8 bases. Germline V gives CDR1 SQVTM, CDR2 ANQGSEA. The CDR3 length is 14 residues. Trimming removed 7 bases from V and 9 bases from J; junction bases left unmatched: 14. The CDR3 sequence: CSGLTGVLSGEQFF. DNA of the CDR3: TGCAGCGGATTGACAGGGGTTCTATCTGGTGAGCAGTTCTTC.

The chain combines TRBV5-1 with TRBJ1-3, with no clear D. The CDR3 consists of 19 residues. Looked up from germline, CDR1 is SGHRS and CDR2 is YFSETQ. V was shortened by 2 bases and J by 0 bases, with 21 bases between the two germline ends. The CDR3, as DNA: TGCGCCAGCAGCTTTGGGAGGAACCTCGGATCTAGCTCTGGAAACACCATATATTTT. It codes for CASSFGRNLGSSSGNTIYF.

The chain recombines TRBV5-1 with TRBJ2-4, with D possibly matching TRBD1 (6 bases). This CDR3 comprises 15 residues. The ends were cut back, 1 base at V and 3 bases at J, with 11 bases in the middle. Per the germline V gene, CDR1 is SGHRS and CDR2 is YFSETQ. The CDR3 here is CASSLYREDKNIQYF. DNA for the CDR3: TGCGCCAGCAGCTTGTACAGGGAAGACAAAAACATTCAGTACTTC.

This chain uses TRBV19 with TRBJ1-5; D is ambiguous. V shed 0 bases and J shed 0 bases, with 9 bases lying between them. The CDR3 loop spans 16 amino acids. Germline V gene lookup returns CDR1 LNHDA and CDR2 SQIVND (reference sequence). For the CDR3, the DNA is TGTGCCAGTAGTATAGAGGCACAATATAGCAATCAGCCCCAGCATTTT. Translation gives CASSIEAQYSNQPQHF. Variable domain in full (rest from reference TRBV19 and TRBJ1-5): DGGITQSPKYLFRKEGQNVTLSCEQNLNHDAMYWYRQDPGQGLRLIYYSQIVNDFQKGDIAEGYSVSREKKESFPLTVTSAQKNPTAFYLCASSIEAQYSNQPQHFGDGTRLSIL.

The gene calls are TRBV6-5 and TRBJ2-1; the match to TRBD1 covers 10 bases. V lost 2 bases and J lost 8; bases outside the gene matches: 9. Germline values: CDR1 MNHEY, CDR2 SVGAGI. The CDR3 spans 16 residues. CDR3 amino acids: CASSYITGTGVHEQFF. CDR3 sequence (DNA): TGTGCCAGCAGTTACATCACCGGGACAGGGGTTCATGAGCAGTTCTTC.

The chain carries TRBV19 and TRBJ2-7; D may be TRBD2 (5 bases). This CDR3 contains 15 residues. Trimming removed 5 bases at V and 6 bases at J, with 20 bases between. Germline CDR1 is LNHDA and CDR2 is SQIVND (reference sequence). The CDR3 is CASSPMDERVGEQYF. CDR3 sequence (DNA): TGTGCCAGTAGTCCAATGGATGAGAGGGTAGGCGAGCAGTACTTC.

The V and J genes are TRBV4-2 and TRBJ2-7; 9 nucleotides match TRBD2. CDR3 length equals 15 residues. The V gene end was trimmed by 3 bases and the J gene end by 4 bases; junction bases not matched to a gene: 7. CDR1 is LGHNA, CDR2 YNFKEQ, per germline. CDR3 sequence (DNA): TGTGCCAGCAGCCAGGCGGGAGGGACTGGGTACGAGCAGTACTTC. As protein: CASSQAGGTGYEQYF.

This chain uses TRBV28 with TRBJ2-3, with TRBD2 matching 9 bases. The CDR3 extends over 16 amino acids. Germline V gene lookup returns CDR1 MDHEN and CDR2 SYDVKM. The ends lost 4 bases at V and 6 bases at J; junction bases unmatched: 11. The CDR3: CASSSSGTLGSDTQYF. The CDR3 region has the DNA TGTGCCAGCAGTTCTAGCGGGACACTTGGTTCGGATACGCAGTATTTT. Variable domain in full (rest from reference TRBV28 and TRBJ2-3): DVKVTQSSRYLVKRTGEKVFLECVQDMDHENMFWYRQDPGLGLRLIYFSYDVKMKEKGDIPEGYSVSREKKERFSLILESASTNQTSMYLCASSSSGTLGSDTQYFGPGTRLTVL.

This chain joins TRBV6-1 and TRBJ2-7; 10 nucleotides match TRBD2. Trimming cost V 1 base and J 5 bases; bases outside gene matches: 11. The germline V gene encodes CDR1 MNHNS and CDR2 SASEGT. CDR3 length equals 17 residues. The CDR3 nucleotides read TGTGCCAGCAGTGAAGAACCCCCTAGCGGGAGTCGGGACGAGCAGTACTTC. It encodes CASSEEPPSGSRDEQYF.

This sequence joins TRBV7-2 and TRBJ2-7; D might be TRBD1 (6 bases). Trimming left V 0 bases short and J 4 bases short, with 13 bases between. Germline CDR1 reads SGHTA; CDR2 reads FQGNSA. This CDR3 is built from 15 residues. CDR3 region: CASSLAAQGRYEQYF. DNA of the CDR3: TGTGCCAGCAGCTTAGCCGCCCAGGGGCGGTACGAGCAGTACTTC.

This chain links TRBV13 with TRBJ1-1; 8 bases are shared with TRBD1. Germline values: CDR1 PRHDT, CDR2 FYEKMQ (reference sequence). This CDR3 has 15 amino acids. The trim removed 5 bases at V and 0 bases at J, leaving 5 bases unmatched. Here the CDR3 DNA reads TGTGCCAGCAGCCCACAGGGGGGAATGAACACTGAAGCTTTCTTT. It is translated as CASSPQGGMNTEAFF.

The chain links TRBV9 to TRBJ2-1; TRBD2 agrees at 11 bases. V shed 3 bases and J 3 bases; nucleotides not matched to a gene: 5. This CDR3 is 16 amino acids long. The germline gives CDR1 SGDLS, CDR2 YYNGEE. The CDR3 loop is CASSGGLAGLYNEQFF. The CDR3, as DNA: TGTGCCAGCAGCGGCGGACTAGCGGGCCTCTACAATGAGCAGTTCTTC. Full variable domain (outside the CDR3, taken from reference TRBV9 and TRBJ2-1): DSGVTQTPKHLITATGQRVTLRCSPRSGDLSVYWYQQSLDQGLQFLIQYYNGEERAKGNILERFSAQQFPDLHSELNLSSLELGDSALYFCASSGGLAGLYNEQFFGPGTRLTVL.

The chain joins TRBV27 to TRBJ2-5; possibly TRBD1 for D (5 bases). The DNA end is more similar to TRBJ2-7, so the J call may be wrong. Per germline, CDR1 MNHEY and CDR2 SMNVEV (reference sequence). The CDR3 is 13 amino acids. The CDR3 sequence: CASSLSDRYEQYF. CDR3 DNA: TGTGCCAGCAGTCTCTCCGACAGATACGAGCAGTACTTC.

The CDR3, as DNA: TGCGCCAGCAGCTTGGGACAGTTCCAAGAGACCCAGTACTTC. Translation gives CASSLGQFQETQYF. J is TRBJ2-5 and V is TRBV5-1, with D perhaps TRBD1 (5 bases). V dropped 0 bases and J dropped 1 base, with 7 bases sitting between them. Germline CDR1 SGHRS, CDR2 YFSETQ. CDR3 length: 14 residues. Variable domain in full (rest from reference TRBV5-1 and TRBJ2-5): KAGVTQTPRYLIKTRGQQVTLSCSPISGHRSVSWYQQTPGQGLQFLFEYFSETQRNKGNFPGRFSGRQFSNSRSEMNVSTLELGDSALYLCASSLGQFQETQYFGPGTRLLVL.

The genes are TRBV6-5 and TRBJ2-7, with D possibly being TRBD1 (6 bases). CDR3 length equals 11 residues. Germline V gene sequence: CDR1 MNHEY, CDR2 SVGAGI. V was cut by 6 bases and J by 7 bases, with 10 bases left in between. The CDR3 DNA is TGTGCCAGCAGCCGTCAGGGGGAGCAGTACTTC. It specifies CASSRQGEQYF.

The chain carries TRBV19 and TRBJ2-2; 9 bases agree with TRBD2. V shed 9 bases, J shed 3 bases, and the junction held 11 bases outside the gene matches. This CDR3 contains 16 residues. Germline V gene lookup returns CDR1 LNHDA and CDR2 SQIVND (reference sequence). The CDR3 region is CASQTGRGGDTGELFF. The CDR3 DNA sequence: TGTGCCAGCCAAACTGGGCGGGGGGGCGACACCGGGGAGCTGTTTTTT.

V and J are TRBV5-1 and TRBJ2-1, with 7 nucleotides matching TRBD2. This CDR3 contains 15 residues. V gave up 0 bases and J gave up 7 bases; unmatched junction bases: 7. Germline values: CDR1 SGHRS, CDR2 YFSETQ. CDR3 loop: CASSLEGGSGNEQFF. The CDR3 DNA is TGCGCCAGCAGCTTGGAGGGCGGGAGTGGTAATGAGCAGTTCTTC. The whole variable domain, remainder taken from reference TRBV5-1 and TRBJ2-1, is KAGVTQTPRYLIKTRGQQVTLSCSPISGHRSVSWYQQTPGQGLQFLFEYFSETQRNKGNFPGRFSGRQFSNSRSEMNVSTLELGDSALYLCASSLEGGSGNEQFFGPGTRLTVL.

The rearrangement uses TRBV5-1 and TRBJ1-2; tentative D call: TRBD1 (6 bases). The germline CDR1 and CDR2 sequences are SGHRS and YFSETQ. Trimming took off 0 bases at V and 8 bases at J, with 11 bases between the two ends. This CDR3 is built from 13 residues. The CDR3 DNA is TGCGCCAGCAGCTTGGGGACAGAGGGCGGCTACACCTTC. It specifies CASSLGTEGGYTF.

The chain employs TRBV20-1 and TRBJ2-7; 8 bases are a match to TRBD1. This CDR3 is 11 amino acids long. Losses at the gene ends were 6 bases for V and 10 bases for J; bases not matched to a gene: 8. Germline CDR1 is DFQATT and CDR2 is SNEGSKA (reference sequence). The CDR3 DNA reads as TGCAGTGCCGCCGACAGGGGCGGTCAGTACTTC. This encodes CSAADRGGQYF.

A word on this clone: At one of its ends the junction is not consistent with the germline gene, which may arise from a read error. This chain connects TRBV7-9 to TRBJ1-3; D uncertain. This CDR3 has 14 amino acids. From germline, CDR1 is SEHNR and CDR2 FQNEAQ (reference sequence). CDR3 DNA sequence: TGTGCCAGCAGCTTAGAAGGTTCTGGAGACACCATATATTTT. It yields the protein CASSLEGSGDTIYF.

The rearrangement uses TRBV2 and TRBJ1-4, with TRBD1 as a possible D gene (6 bases). This CDR3 region has 15 residues. Trimming took off 5 bases at V and 3 bases at J, with 13 bases between the two ends. CDR1 and CDR2 from the germline V gene are SNHLY and FYNNEI. CDR3 in amino acids: CASSFGGFANEKLFF. CDR3 bases: TGTGCCAGCAGTTTTGGGGGCTTTGCTAATGAAAAACTGTTTTTT.